A selection of T cell receptor beta chains follows, all from one sample in a study of blood T cell repertoires in COVID-19. The table came from immunoSEQ multiplex PCR; TCRdb's copy has only in-frame clones and leaves some out. The sample lists a few hundred thousand clones; approximately 85% were seen once. The sample taken for sequencing was PBMCs or T cells enriched from blood (not recorded which). The source of these receptors is a woman between 45 and 60 years old who had recovered from COVID-19. The conserved cysteine and the conserved F or W are not part of the CDR3 here. Part of the rows lack a size; the others show once, few, many or a class for expanded clones.

abundance | j_gene | v_gene | CDR3aa
- | TRBJ2-1 | TRBV7-9 | ASSFASSYNEQF
- | TRBJ1-3 | TRBV6-5 | ASREPSVDTIY
- | TRBJ2-1 | TRBV30 | AWSFLGVEQF
- | TRBJ2-7 | TRBV14 | ASSRRAGGEQY
- | TRBJ2-2 | TRBV27 | ASSLMIASVLTNTGELF
- | TRBJ2-4 | TRBV27 | ASSYAELLAKNIQY
- | TRBJ1-1 | TRBV12-3/TRBV12-4 | ASAGSYTEAF
- | TRBJ2-7 | TRBV20-1 | SASPRGHNEQY
- | TRBJ2-3 | TRBV2 | ASSDLGLVTDTQY
- | TRBJ1-5 | TRBV7-3 | ASTGGQDGQPQH
- | TRBJ2-7 | TRBV7-2 | ASSLPGGPYEQY
- | TRBJ1-5 | TRBV6-1 | ASSERGSQSQPQH
- | TRBJ1-1 | TRBV6-5 | ASSYLTAGEAF
- | TRBJ1-1 | TRBV7-9 | ASSLESIGVAEAF
- | TRBJ2-5 | TRBV28 | ASSTQETQY
- | TRBJ2-1 | TRBV3-1/TRBV3-2 | ASRSPATSGRYNEQF
- | TRBJ1-2 | TRBV3-1/TRBV3-2 | ASTTGTGLGYT
- | TRBJ2-7 | TRBV14 | ASSQIRGGTISHEQY
- | TRBJ2-5 | TRBV4-2 | ASSQDRGRQTQY
- | TRBJ2-2 | TRBV28 | ASSSRFFTGELF
- | TRBJ2-7 | TRBV23-1 | ASQTGLPPYEQY
- | TRBJ2-7 | TRBV5-8 | ASSRVGREGQDEQY
- | TRBJ1-3 | TRBV9 | ASSAGVGQGNTIY
- | TRBJ1-5 | TRBV5-5 | ASSLEGAQPQH
- | TRBJ2-1 | TRBV11-1 | ASSPPSGRLYNEQF
- | TRBJ1-4 | TRBV7-6 | ASSDPGEKLF
once | TRBJ2-3 | TRBV27 | ASSFLSGPGGTQY
- | TRBJ2-3 | TRBV28 | ASMGPTSGRAVTDTQY
- | TRBJ2-2 | TRBV24-1 | ATSDGTGGIIGELF
- | TRBJ2-7 | TRBV11-2 | ASSLDAGDYEQY